These T cell receptor beta chains were read from a single sample in a study of cytomegalovirus exposure and HLA in healthy donors. Sequenced by immunoSEQ multiplex PCR; TCRdb stores in-frame clones only, minus some. The data hold under 150,000 clones, with less than 90% observed a single time. Source material: PBMCs. Receptors were obtained from a man aged 35-49 years in good health and CMV-seronegative. CDR3s include the opening cysteine and the closing phenylalanine or tryptophan. Each record gives: V gene, J gene, D gene, clone size, CDR3 DNA, CDR3 protein. D genes are given only for firm matches. Clone size is given for some rows only: seen once, a few or many times, or a class if the clone is expanded.

TRBV5-1,TRBJ2-3,-,-,TGCGCCAGCAGCCGAGGACAAGGGGGTGGCACAGATACGCAGTATTTT,CASSRGQGGGTDTQYF
TRBV29-1,TRBJ2-5,-,-,TGCAGCGGTAGAAGTACAGGGTCTGGGGCAGAGACCCAGTACTTC,CSGRSTGSGAETQYF
TRBV9,TRBJ1-2,TRBD1,-,TGTGCCAGCAGCGACAACACCGGGACAGGGGGGTACTATGGCTACACCTTC,CASSDNTGTGGYYGYTF
TRBV29-1,TRBJ2-3,-,-,TGCAGCGCAGAGGGGACTAGCACAGATACGCAGTATTTT,CSAEGTSTDTQYF
TRBV5-4,TRBJ2-5,TRBD2,-,TGTGCCAGCAGCTCAACTTCTAGCGGCCTACAAGAGACCCAGTACTTC,CASSSTSSGLQETQYF
TRBV27,TRBJ2-1,-,few,TGTGCCAGCAGTCCCGGGGAAGGGGGATACAATGAGCAGTTCTTC,CASSPGEGGYNEQFF
TRBV30,TRBJ2-1,TRBD2,few,TGTGCCTGGGGGGGAGGACTAGCGGGTTACAATGAGCAGTTCTTC,CAWGGGLAGYNEQFF
TRBV19,TRBJ2-1,TRBD2,few,TGTGCCAGCAGGACTAGCGGGGACGTCTCCTACAATGAGCAGTTCTTC,CASRTSGDVSYNEQFF
TRBV5-1,TRBJ2-1,TRBD2,-,TGCGCCAGCAGCCCAGATAGCGGGAGGGCCGTTGGTGAGCAGTTCTTC,CASSPDSGRAVGEQFF
TRBV6-5,TRBJ2-5,-,once,TGCGCCTCAGGGTTGTTGGAGACCCAGTACTTC,CASGLLETQYF
TRBV7-9,TRBJ2-7,TRBD2,-,TGTGCCAGCAGCTCCAGCGGGAGTCCCCACGAGCAGTACTTC,CASSSSGSPHEQYF
TRBV11-2,TRBJ2-5,-,few,TGTGCCAGCAGCTTAGGCTATCAAGAGACCCAGTACTTC,CASSLGYQETQYF
TRBV2,TRBJ1-2,TRBD1,once,TGTGCCAGCAGTGAATTTCGGACAGGGGGCGCGAACTATGGCTACACCTTC,CASSEFRTGGANYGYTF
TRBV6-6,TRBJ1-5,-,-,TGTGCCAGCAGCCTACAGGGCAATCAGCCCCAGCATTTT,CASSLQGNQPQHF
TRBV9,TRBJ2-7,-,-,TGTGCCAGCAGCGTAGGGGGGGACCCGTCCTACGAGCAGTACTTC,CASSVGGDPSYEQYF
TRBV5-4,TRBJ2-2,TRBD1,once,TGTGCCAGCAGCTTCCAGGGGGTCTTCACCGGGGAGCTGTTTTTT,CASSFQGVFTGELFF
TRBV20-1,TRBJ1-2,-,-,TGCAGTGCTGGGGCGGACTATGGCTACACCTTC,CSAGADYGYTF
TRBV9,TRBJ2-5,TRBD2,-,TGTGCCAGCAGCGTAGCCAGCGGGGGGGCCGGGGAGACCCAGTACTTC,CASSVASGGAGETQYF
TRBV6-5,TRBJ1-1,TRBD1,-,TGTGCCAGCAGCCCAGCTACAGGGGGCGGAACTGAAGCTTTCTTT,CASSPATGGGTEAFF
TRBV27,TRBJ2-1,TRBD1,-,TGTGCCAGCAGTTTGCGACAGGGTGGTGAGCAGTTCTTC,CASSLRQGGEQFF
TRBV6-5,TRBJ1-1,-,-,TGTGCCAGCAGTTACTCCAGGGTGGGGAACACTGAAGCTTTCTTT,CASSYSRVGNTEAFF
TRBV4-1,TRBJ1-5,-,-,TGCGCCAGCAGCCAATACGGGGGAAGCAATCAGCCCCAGCATTTT,CASSQYGGSNQPQHF
TRBV5-1,TRBJ1-5,-,once,TGCGCCAGCAGCTTGGAGGGGTCACGCAATCAGCCCCAGCATTTT,CASSLEGSRNQPQHF
TRBV19,TRBJ2-3,TRBD1,-,TGTGCCAGTAGTGGGGACAGAACTGGGGACACAGATACGCAGTATTTT,CASSGDRTGDTDTQYF
TRBV5-1,TRBJ1-2,TRBD1,-,TGCGCCAGCAGCTTGGGCCAGGGGGGTATGTGGGGCTACACCTTC,CASSLGQGGMWGYTF
TRBV5-6,TRBJ2-2,-,-,TGTGCCAGCAGCTTGACGGACAGATTCGAGCTGTTTTTT,CASSLTDRFELFF
TRBV4-1,TRBJ2-1,TRBD2,-,TGCGCCAGCAGCCAAGAAGGTCTAGCGGGAGGTAATGAGCAGTTCTTC,CASSQEGLAGGNEQFF
TRBV5-1,TRBJ2-3,TRBD2,-,TGCGCCAGCAGCGCGCGGATAGCGGGACGCACAGATACGCAGTATTTT,CASSARIAGRTDTQYF
TRBV11-2,TRBJ2-3,TRBD1,-,TGTGCCAGCAGCTTAGCCGGGACAGGGGCAGATACGCAGTATTTT,CASSLAGTGADTQYF
TRBV4-1,TRBJ1-1,TRBD1,-,TGCGCCAGCAGCCAAGAGGGCAGGGGGGTCACTGAAGCTTTCTTT,CASSQEGRGVTEAFF
TRBV11-2,TRBJ1-1,TRBD1,-,TGTGCCAGCAGCTCAAGCTTGACAGGGAACCCTGAAGCTTTCTTT,CASSSSLTGNPEAFF
TRBV9,TRBJ1-6,TRBD1,-,TGTGCCAGCAGAAGGACAGGCGATAATTCACCCCTCCACTTT,CASRRTGDNSPLHF
TRBV19,TRBJ1-5,TRBD1,-,TGTGCCAGTAGTTCGGGACAGGGGGCCCGACAGCCCCAGCATTTT,CASSSGQGARQPQHF
TRBV2,TRBJ2-7,TRBD1,few,TGTGCCAGCAGGGGGACAGCCTACGAGCAGTACTTC,CASRGTAYEQYF
TRBV6-1,TRBJ2-7,-,-,TGTGCCAGCAATGAAAGGGGATTTTCCTACGAGCAGTACTTC,CASNERGFSYEQYF
TRBV5-1,TRBJ2-1,TRBD2,-,TGCGCCAGCAGCTTGGGACTAGCGGGCCCTTACAATGAGCAGTTCTTC,CASSLGLAGPYNEQFF
TRBV4-1,TRBJ2-3,-,-,TGCGCCAGCAGCCGCCTACAGGGTCAACCTAGCACAGATACGCAGTATTTT,CASSRLQGQPSTDTQYF
TRBV5-6,TRBJ2-2,-,-,TGTGCCAGCAGCCCCTCTGGGGAGTCCGGGGAGCTGTTTTTT,CASSPSGESGELFF